This TCR beta chain stems from a study of cytomegalovirus exposure and HLA in healthy donors (dated by TCRdb to 2017 to 2019). Background on the whole study: According to an earlier analysis of around 600 of the donors, about 190 million T cells yielded roughly 100 million unique TCR beta sequences and 276 Gb of sequence data. Four to six DR-DQ haplotypes were handled as single units for association and clustering, since linkage in the cohort was strong. Among the roughly 390 genotyped donors, about 85% belonged to the genetic ancestry cluster associated with self-reported Caucasian donors. The aim of the study was to test whether cataloging public T cell receptors could identify signatures of past pathogen exposure. Roughly 310 gigabases of sequencing data and approximately 85 million unique TCR sequences were included in an early release covering about 700 HLA-typed donors. Typing coverage varied by locus: about 620-640 donors for A, B, C, DRB1 and DQB1; approximately 520 for DQA1; 600 to 610 for DPA1; around 490 for DPB1. To predict cytomegalovirus infection status, the study combined high-throughput TCR immunosequencing, statistical association of individual TCRs with disease status, and machine learning. The later analysis used no new phenotypic data to find candidate immune exposures, relying instead on TCR beta sequences and their occurrence across donors. Besides the first cohort of about 730 subjects, a separate validation cohort made up of 120 different subjects was used. Across approximately 420 genotyped donors of the cohort, an average of about 240,000 unique TCR beta nucleotide sequences per donor were sequenced, and roughly 20% of those sequences were non-productive. The study profiled the T cell repertoires of 666 subjects by immunosequencing and related them to cytomegalovirus serostatus. HLA typing included class I and class II loci at four-digit resolution. In a later genetic analysis, genome-wide SNP genotypes for about three fifths of the 666 donors were used, and that subset was treated as a discovery cohort. Alongside the repertoire data, information on donor age, sex, ethnicity and CMV serostatus was compiled. A later analysis re-examined previously published TCR beta repertoires from 500 to 700 donors and added high-resolution HLA genotyping to investigate patterns of TCR occurrence. Every repertoire in the discovery cohort had been generated on one and the same sequencing platform. To decide whether each TCR beta V gene segment behaved as functional or pseudogenic, an earlier analysis of approximately 600 of the donors relied on high-throughput TCR beta sequencing. Overall results and qualifications from the work: CMV serostatus was the only immune exposure information available for the cohort. The study listed 164 TCR beta chains as associated with cytomegalovirus. A cluster of highly shared sequence variants was judged likely to represent a technical artifact of the sequencing pipeline. A later analysis found that HLA-associated TCR beta chains were more clonally expanded and had lower generation probabilities than equally common non-associated chains. According to a later analysis, TCR association rates differed among HLA loci, with DRB1 alleles showing the most associated TCRs and HLA-C alleles showing the fewest. In a later genetic analysis, a missense DCLRE1C variant was associated with V-gene and J-gene trimming of TCR beta chains, and the association was replicated in an independent cohort. According to a later analysis, parvovirus B19, influenza, CMV and Epstein-Barr virus appeared linked to several top co-occurrence clusters. Linkage disequilibrium might explain the correlated functional status among segregating V segments, but an unknown experimental factor could not be excluded. Three of the identified cytomegalovirus-associated TCR beta chains were confirmed in vitro to be specific for cytomegalovirus antigens. Because counts were too low, about 18 rarely observed V segments, including chromosome 9 orphons, were excluded from the earlier analysis of some 540 of the donors. The cohort was sequenced for TCR beta chains only, and without alpha or paired-chain data the features that could be detected were limited. When HLA alleles, especially DR and DQ, strongly co-occurred, attributing TCR associations to individual alleles was difficult. Because the 87-base-pair reads could not distinguish some IMGT-functional V segments, including TRBV6-2 and TRBV6-3, those segments were excluded. Most TCR sequences were observed very rarely across donors, whereas some public TCRs were present in many individuals. In a later analysis, most CMV-associated TCR beta chains were found to appear HLA-restricted, with HLA associations seemingly driven largely by CMV exposure. The classifier was reported to diagnose cytomegalovirus status with high specificity and sensitivity in both the original and validation cohorts. The authors suggested that the approach could potentially be extended to other disease states and immunological phenotypes. An earlier analysis of approximately 530 of the donors showed that most TCR beta V segments appeared in productive rearrangements either about 87% or about 30% of the time, which broadly matched IMGT annotations. Because HLA typing was missing for some donors at each locus, association tests included only the typed subset. A later genetic analysis reported fewer N-insertions in productive TCRs among donors in an Asian-associated ancestry cluster than the approximately 670-donor mean. Presence/absence analyses assumed roughly uniform sequencing depth across donors, an assumption that may not hold. A later analysis associated 15,000 to 20,000 TCR beta sequences with specific HLA alleles at a false discovery rate of 0.05. A further reported finding was that TCR beta sequences accurately predicted the HLA-A and HLA-B alleles for most subjects in the first cohort.

V and J are truncated by 3 bases and 3 bases respectively, leaving an intervening sequence of 10 bases. The CDR3 numbers 13 residues from cysteine through phenylalanine. The entry retains the CDR3 DNA only, 39 bases that are in frame from base 1. According to the germline V gene (reference sequence), CDR1 reads SGHKS and CDR2 reads YYEKEE. The receptor library was made with the immunoSEQ multiplex PCR assay. For the multiplex PCR, a mixture combining 60 forward primers for TCR Vbeta segments and 13 reverse primers for TCR Jbeta segments was used. The CDR3 region of rearranged TCR beta genes was amplified from genomic DNA with a multiplex PCR assay. Amplified TCR beta libraries were sequenced as 87-base-pair reads on the Illumina HiSeq System. Processing in the source paper ran as follows. A later analysis tallied roughly 78 million unique TCR beta chains across the 660 or so repertoires, and about 12 million of those chains were shared by two or more donors. Raw reads were error-corrected and collapsed into unique sequences with a nearest-neighbor algorithm that merged closely related sequences to remove PCR and sequencing errors. To assign V, D and J gene segments, CDR3 sequences were aligned to IMGT reference sequences. For a sequence to be retained, a match of at least six nucleotides to both a V gene segment and a J gene segment was required. Rearrangements were classified as productive when the CDR3 lacked stop codons and remained in frame with V and J, and all other rearrangements were classified as non-productive. CDR3 was defined according to IMGT convention as the region running from the second conserved V-encoded cysteine to the conserved J-encoded phenylalanine. The earlier analysis of about 620 of the donors excluded sequences that lacked an unambiguous match to a single V gene segment. In an earlier analysis of some 590 of the donors, V segments were called functional above 56.7% productive rearrangements and were called segregating when the between-donor standard deviation exceeded 5%. A statistical classification framework was developed to diagnose cytomegalovirus status using the catalog of TCR beta chain sequences. In a later analysis, TCR nucleotide sequences were compared against IMGT/GENE-DB human TR gene sequences so that V and J genes could be assigned. In a later analysis, CDR3 sequences and most-parsimonious VDJ recombination scenarios were assigned using the TCRdist pipeline. In a later analysis, every TCR beta chain was defined by the combination of its CDR3 amino acid sequence and its V-gene family, and reads without a unique V-gene family were dropped. To address suspected cross-contamination and a sequencing artifact, a later analysis removed 592 highly shared, low-generation-probability nucleotide sequences. A later analysis calculated a clonal expansion index for each public chain from normalized within-repertoire ranks of inferred template counts. In a later analysis, generation probabilities were computed with a VDJ recombination model fitted to out-of-frame rearrangements, and the resulting probabilities were checked against IGoR. In a later analysis, TCR-TCR, TCR-HLA and TCR-CMV co-occurrence was scored with hypergeometric tests, and a repertoire-size bias correction was applied to TCR pairs. In a later analysis, false discovery rates were estimated by permuting HLA or CMV assignments 20 times. A later analysis grouped co-occurring TCRs with DBSCAN, adding TCRdist sequence similarity when clustering within HLA-allele-positive subsets. Repertoires with fewer than 30,000 or more than 120,000 public chains were left out of co-occurrence clustering, as were a few repertoires with anomalous nucleotide sharing. As stored in TCRdb, this immuneACCESS dataset retains in-frame rearrangements with V and J assigned. A fraction of the clones does not appear; measured against another copy, unresolved V genes explain less than half of the discrepancy, and the remainder lacks a known reason. D and trimming were read from the DNA, whereas the V and J calls and clone size are those reported in that table. The sample data list under 200,000 clones, and around 80% of these were observed just once. Jointly, the top ten make up less than 2% of the sample.

With regard to this clone: The antigen it recognizes is unknown. No qualities accompany the bases; no much larger clone lies one base away.

In total, more than 500 healthy bone marrow donors made up the cohort. Cohort members were all nominally healthy when sampled, although unrecorded immune exposures were likely present. The donor was CMV seropositive and was included in the group of some 290 seropositive cohort members. Every donor gave a peripheral blood sample, and the peripheral blood mononuclear cells from that sample were used for TCR beta sequencing. The Qiagen DNeasy Blood Extraction Kit was used to extract genomic DNA from the blood cell samples. This TCR derives from a man aged 35 to 55 in good health and CMV-seropositive. Sequencing was done on a sample of PBMCs. This sequence uses TRBV5-5 and TRBJ2-7; 6 matching bases give a weak D call of TRBD1. The nucleotide sequence is given as TGTGCCAGCAGCTCACAGGGAATCTACGAGCAGTACTTC. Translated, this gives CASSSQGIYEQYF.